Sequencing of this T cell receptor beta chain was carried out in a study of T cell repertoires in cytomegalovirus infection. Turning to the study itself: CMV epitopes, recently identified HLA-C-restricted and well-studied HLA-B-restricted, were used. Study-wide findings and caveats: Carriage of CMV together with the relevant HLA was identifiable through cumulative public TCR beta family frequency.

The germline gives CDR1 SGHTA, CDR2 FQGNSA. This CDR3 region has 14 residues. With 4 bases clipped from V and 8 bases from J, the junction kept 3 bases outside the gene matches. This clonotype was recorded at least ten times. Antigen: not known. TCRdb processed the reads anew with MiXCR; each CDR3 protein has one entry. Here the sample spans about 110,000 distinct CDR3 sequences, roughly 31% being singletons. Material: CD8+ T cells from cultured PBMCs, obtained from culture after CMV antigen stimulation. This clonotype originated in a human donor in good health (CMV status not recorded). Some clones in this sample may be carry-over from other donors' samples. This sequence joins TRBV7-2 and TRBJ1-6; 9 bases are shared with TRBD1. CDR3 nucleotides: TGTGCCAGCAGCTCCGGACAGGGGTATTCACCCCTCCACTTT. Translating gives CASSSGQGYSPLHF.